This TCR beta chain came from a study of T-cell reconstitution after alpha-beta-depleted transplantation in children. In this sample, this clonotype turned up a few times. The library targeted TCRbeta and was prepared with unique molecular identifiers. Each CDR3 protein is one row after TCRdb ran MiXCR on the PCR reads. The sample carries over 300,000 distinct CDR3 sequences, approximately 10% recorded once. The CDR3 extends over 16 amino acids. Germline CDR1 reads MDHEN; CDR2 reads SYDVKM. V was clipped by 6 bases and J by 6 bases; unmatched bases: 13. Sequences were derived from PBMCs from the stem cell graft donor, sampled from the stem cell graft. This sequence was found in a human donor who donated a stem cell graft to a child with acute lymphoblastic leukemia. J is TRBJ2-2 and V is TRBV28; 7 nucleotides align to TRBD2. CDR3 coding DNA: TGTGCCAGCAGCCTGGCGGGGGTTCCCAACGCCGGGGAGCTGTTTTTT. Residues: CASSLAGVPNAGELFF.